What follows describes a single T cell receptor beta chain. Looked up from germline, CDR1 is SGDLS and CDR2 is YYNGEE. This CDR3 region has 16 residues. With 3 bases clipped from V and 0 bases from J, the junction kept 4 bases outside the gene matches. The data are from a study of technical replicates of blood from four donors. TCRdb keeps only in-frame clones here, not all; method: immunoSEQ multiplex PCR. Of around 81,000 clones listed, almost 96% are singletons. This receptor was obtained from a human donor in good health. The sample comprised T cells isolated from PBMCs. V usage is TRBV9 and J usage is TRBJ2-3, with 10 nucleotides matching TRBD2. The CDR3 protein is CASSAGLADSTDTQYF. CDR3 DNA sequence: TGTGCCAGCAGCGCCGGACTAGCGGATAGCACAGATACGCAGTATTTT.